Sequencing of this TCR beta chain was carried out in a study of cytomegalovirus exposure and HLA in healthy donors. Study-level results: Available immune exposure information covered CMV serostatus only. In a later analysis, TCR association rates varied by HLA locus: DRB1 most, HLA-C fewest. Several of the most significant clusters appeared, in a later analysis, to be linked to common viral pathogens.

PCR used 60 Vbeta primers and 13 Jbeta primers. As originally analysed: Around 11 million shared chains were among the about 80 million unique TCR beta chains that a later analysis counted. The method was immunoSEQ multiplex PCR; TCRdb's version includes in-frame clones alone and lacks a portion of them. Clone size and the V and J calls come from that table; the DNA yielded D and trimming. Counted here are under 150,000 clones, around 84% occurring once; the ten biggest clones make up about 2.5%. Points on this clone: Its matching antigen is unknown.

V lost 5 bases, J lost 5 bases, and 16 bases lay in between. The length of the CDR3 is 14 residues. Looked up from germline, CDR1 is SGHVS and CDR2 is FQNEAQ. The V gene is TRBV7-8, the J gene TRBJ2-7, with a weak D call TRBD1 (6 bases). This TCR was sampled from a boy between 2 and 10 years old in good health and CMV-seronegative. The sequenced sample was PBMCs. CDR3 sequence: CASSQHLRGDEQYF. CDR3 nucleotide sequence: TGTGCCAGCAGCCAACACCTCAGGGGCGACGAGCAGTACTTC.